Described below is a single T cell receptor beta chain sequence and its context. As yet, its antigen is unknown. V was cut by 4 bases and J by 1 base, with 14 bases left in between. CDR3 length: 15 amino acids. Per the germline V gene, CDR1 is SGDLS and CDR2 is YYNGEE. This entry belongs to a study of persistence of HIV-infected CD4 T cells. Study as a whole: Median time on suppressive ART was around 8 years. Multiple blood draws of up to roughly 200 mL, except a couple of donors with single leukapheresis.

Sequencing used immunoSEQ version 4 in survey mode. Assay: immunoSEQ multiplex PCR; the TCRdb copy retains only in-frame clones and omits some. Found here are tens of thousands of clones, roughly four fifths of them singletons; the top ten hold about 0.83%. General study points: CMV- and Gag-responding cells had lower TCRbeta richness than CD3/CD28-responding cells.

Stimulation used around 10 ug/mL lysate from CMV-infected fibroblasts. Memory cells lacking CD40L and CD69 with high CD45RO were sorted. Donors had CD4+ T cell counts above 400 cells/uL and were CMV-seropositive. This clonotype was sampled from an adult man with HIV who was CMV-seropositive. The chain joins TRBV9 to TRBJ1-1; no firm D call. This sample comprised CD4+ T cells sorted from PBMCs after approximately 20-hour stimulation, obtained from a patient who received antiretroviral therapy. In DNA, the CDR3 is TGTGCCAGCAGCCTAGATTTCACAGCGAACACTGAAGCTTTCTTT. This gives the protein CASSLDFTANTEAFF.